Below, one TCR beta chain is given with its context. It lacks a known antigen. Base qualities were left out, and no much larger clone turns up one base away. Libraries came from the immunoSEQ multiplex PCR assay. The multiplex PCR relied on a mix of 60 forward primers for TCR Vbeta segments and 13 reverse primers for TCR Jbeta segments. The CDR3 region of rearranged TCR beta genes was amplified from genomic DNA by a multiplex PCR assay. Amplified TCR beta libraries were sequenced as 87-base-pair reads on the Illumina HiSeq System. In the original analysis: Across the 670 or so repertoires, a later analysis counted tens of millions of unique TCR beta chains, approximately 12 million of which were shared by at least two donors. Raw reads were error-corrected and collapsed into unique sequences by a nearest-neighbor algorithm in which closely related sequences were merged to remove PCR and sequencing errors. CDR3 sequences were aligned to IMGT reference sequences to assign V, D and J gene segments. For a sequence to be retained, a match of at least six nucleotides to both a V gene segment and a J gene segment was required. Rearrangements were classified as productive when the CDR3 lacked stop codons and remained in frame with V and J, and all other rearrangements were classified as non-productive. CDR3 was defined by IMGT convention, running from the second conserved V-encoded cysteine to the conserved J-encoded phenylalanine. The earlier analysis of approximately 590 of the donors excluded any sequence lacking an unambiguous match to a single V gene segment. In an earlier analysis of 587 of the donors, a V segment was called functional when productive rearrangements were above 56.7%, and segregating when the standard deviation between donors exceeded 5%. To diagnose cytomegalovirus status from the catalog of TCR beta chain sequences, a statistical classification framework was built. In a later analysis, V and J genes were assigned by comparing TCR nucleotide sequences against IMGT/GENE-DB human TR gene sequences. A later analysis assigned CDR3 sequences and most-parsimonious VDJ recombination scenarios with the TCRdist pipeline. In a later analysis, each TCR beta chain was defined by its CDR3 amino acid sequence together with its V-gene family, and reads without a unique V-gene family were excluded. As a way to deal with suspected cross-contamination and a sequencing artifact, a later analysis dropped nearly 600 nucleotide sequences that were highly shared and had low generation probability. For each public chain, a later analysis derived a clonal expansion index from normalized ranks of inferred template counts within each repertoire. In a later analysis, generation probabilities were computed with a VDJ recombination model fitted to out-of-frame rearrangements, and the resulting probabilities were checked against IGoR. A later analysis scored TCR-TCR, TCR-HLA and TCR-CMV co-occurrence with hypergeometric tests, applying a repertoire-size bias correction to TCR pairs. In a later analysis, false discovery rates were estimated by permuting HLA or CMV assignments 20 times. A later analysis grouped co-occurring TCRs with DBSCAN, adding TCRdist sequence similarity when clustering within HLA-allele-positive subsets. Repertoires with fewer than 30,000 or more than 120,000 public chains were left out of co-occurrence clustering, as were a few repertoires with anomalous nucleotide sharing. Imported from immuneACCESS, the table was reduced by TCRdb to in-frame sequences with V and J called. These copies leave out some clones; in studies compared against another copy, an unresolved V gene accounts for under half, and the cause of the remainder is not known. V and J calls plus clone size are reproduced from that table; the DNA served to infer D and trimming. Counted in this sample were some 150,000 clones; 70% to 80% of them appeared once. About 2.1% of the sample lies in the top ten.

The entry originates in a study of cytomegalovirus exposure and HLA in healthy donors (TCRdb year 2017). In terms of the full investigation: According to an earlier analysis of 550 to 750 of the donors, some 180 million T cells yielded over 100 million unique TCR beta sequences and less than 300 Gb of sequence data. An early release covering over 500 HLA-typed donors comprised about 300 gigabases of sequencing data and some 79 million unique TCR sequences. The genetic ancestry cluster associated with self-reported Caucasian donors included roughly four fifths of the roughly 360 genotyped donors. The study aimed to test whether cataloging public T cell receptors could reveal signatures of past pathogen exposure. The study profiled the T cell repertoires of more than 500 subjects by immunosequencing and related them to cytomegalovirus serostatus. In addition to the first cohort of 666 subjects, a separate validation cohort of 130 or so different subjects was used. To predict cytomegalovirus infection status, the study combined high-throughput TCR immunosequencing, statistical association of individual TCRs with disease status, and machine learning. In a later analysis, previously published TCR beta repertoires from 670 or so donors were re-analyzed and high-resolution HLA genotyping was added so that TCR occurrence patterns could be studied. The later analysis used no new phenotypic data to find candidate immune exposures, relying instead on TCR beta sequences and their occurrence across donors. An earlier analysis of fewer than 700 of the donors applied high-throughput TCR beta sequencing to assess whether each TCR beta V gene segment acted as functional or pseudogenic. Donor age, sex, ethnicity and CMV serostatus were collected together with the repertoire data. A later genetic analysis used genome-wide SNP genotypes for about three fifths of the 666 donors, treating that subset as a discovery cohort. Every discovery cohort repertoire had been produced on one sequencing platform. HLA typing covered class I and class II loci at four-digit resolution. Typing coverage differed by locus: A, B, C, DRB1 and DQB1 were typed in roughly 620-640 donors, DQA1 in 500 to 550, DPA1 in 606, and DPB1 in 450 to 480. Because of strong linkage in the cohort, roughly five DR-DQ haplotypes were treated as single units for association and clustering. On average, roughly 250,000 unique TCR beta nucleotide sequences were sequenced per donor among about 400 genotyped donors of the cohort, with roughly 18% of those sequences being non-productive.

Broader findings and caveats from the paper: Because the 87-base-pair reads could not distinguish some IMGT-functional V segments, including TRBV6-2 and TRBV6-3, those segments were excluded. The study gave a list of under 200 TCR beta chains associated with cytomegalovirus. The classifier was reported to diagnose cytomegalovirus status with high specificity and sensitivity in both the original and validation cohorts. Immune exposure information for the cohort was limited to CMV serostatus. In a later analysis, TCR association rates were found to vary across HLA loci, with the most associated TCRs seen for DRB1 alleles and the fewest for HLA-C alleles. A further reported finding was that TCR beta sequences accurately predicted the HLA-A and HLA-B alleles for most subjects in the first cohort. Across donors, most TCR sequences were observed very rarely, whereas some public TCRs were present in many individuals. Because counts were too low, more than 15 rarely observed V segments, including chromosome 9 orphons, were excluded from the earlier analysis of some 540 of the donors. V-gene and J-gene trimming of TCR beta chains was associated with a missense DCLRE1C variant in a later genetic analysis, and the association was replicated in an independent cohort. In a later analysis, HLA-associated TCR beta chains were found to be more clonally expanded and to have lower generation probabilities than equally common non-associated chains. Roughly uniform sequencing depth across donors was assumed in presence/absence analyses, although this assumption may not hold. Assigning TCR associations to individual alleles was difficult when HLA alleles, especially DR and DQ, strongly co-occurred. In an earlier analysis of around 500 of the donors, most TCR beta V segments appeared in productive rearrangements about 90% or about 30% of the time, broadly matching IMGT annotations. A later analysis found that most CMV-associated TCR beta chains appeared HLA-restricted, with HLA associations seemingly driven largely by CMV exposure. Because HLA typing was missing for some donors at each locus, association tests included only the typed subset. Linkage disequilibrium might explain the correlated functional status among segregating V segments, but an unknown experimental factor could not be ruled out. A later genetic analysis reported fewer N-insertions in productive TCRs among donors in an Asian-associated ancestry cluster than the approximately 670-donor mean. The sequencing pipeline was judged likely to have produced a cluster of highly shared sequence variants as a technical artifact. According to the authors, the approach could potentially be generalized to other disease states and immunological phenotypes. This cohort had only TCR beta chains sequenced, and the lack of alpha or paired-chain data limited which features could be detected. At a false discovery rate of 0.05, a later analysis linked 15,000 to 20,000 TCR beta sequences to specific HLA alleles. A few of the identified cytomegalovirus-associated TCR beta chains were confirmed in vitro to be specific for cytomegalovirus antigens. A later analysis reported that several top co-occurrence clusters appeared linked to parvovirus B19, influenza, CMV and Epstein-Barr virus.

The cohort comprised under 700 healthy bone marrow donors. All cohort members were sampled while nominally healthy, although unrecorded immune exposures were likely present. The donor was CMV seronegative and was included in the group of a few hundred seronegative cohort members. A peripheral blood sample was provided by each donor, and peripheral blood mononuclear cells were used for TCR beta sequencing. The Qiagen DNeasy Blood Extraction Kit was used to extract genomic DNA from the blood cell samples. The CDR3 starts with the cysteine, ends with the phenylalanine, and has 12 residues. Only the CDR3 part of the read is kept: 36 bases, read in frame from the first base. CDR1 and CDR2, looked up from the germline V gene, are SGHDT and YYEEEE. Deletion took 0 bases off V and 3 bases off J, with a span of 4 bases between the germline ends.

This receptor chain uses TRBV5-6 and TRBJ2-7; no D gene call is confident. This clonotype was sampled from a man aged 30 to 39 in good health and CMV-seronegative. Sequencing was carried out using PBMCs. The DNA sequence is given as TGTGCCAGCAGCTTGGGTAACTACGAGCAGTACTTC. This codes for CASSLGNYEQYF.